This TCR beta chain was recorded in a study of shared clonotypes between healthy human individuals. V dropped 4 bases and J dropped 0; count of bases not matched to a gene: 5. The CDR3 consists of 16 residues. Looked up from germline, CDR1 is LGHNA and CDR2 is YNFKEQ. The data were produced by immunoSEQ multiplex PCR, yet TCRdb's version contains in-frame clones alone and is incomplete. The data contain roughly 490,000 clones, 70% to 80% of them singletons. The sequenced sample was PBMCs. This sequence was found in a woman in her thirties or forties in good health. Some clones in this sample may be carry-over from other donors' samples. This rearrangement joins TRBV4-2 to TRBJ1-3; 8 nucleotides agree with TRBD1. In DNA form, the CDR3 reads TGTGCCAGCAGCCGTAAGGGACAGGACTCTGGAAACACCATATATTTT. Its translation: CASSRKGQDSGNTIYF.